A selection of T cell receptor beta chains follows, all from one sample in a study of cytomegalovirus exposure and HLA in healthy donors. Method: immunoSEQ multiplex PCR; TCRdb's copy keeps in-frame clones and lacks some. The table lists some 120,000 clones, about 69% of them singletons. Sequenced sample: PBMCs. These receptors were obtained from a woman aged 18-30 years in good health and CMV-seronegative. Each CDR3 is given with its conserved first and last residue. Each record gives: CDR3 DNA, CDR3 protein, J gene, clone size, V gene, D gene. A D gene is named only where the DNA matches it firmly. For some rows the clone size is stated as once, few or many, or as a class when expanded; others skip it.

DNA: TGTGCCAGCAGTGCAGGGGATCGGTCTGAAGCTTTCTTT
CDR3: CASSAGDRSEAFF
J: TRBJ1-1
size: .
V: TRBV27
D: .

DNA: TGCGCCAGCAGCCAGGCCGACAGGGGGCGATCACCCCTCCACTTT
CDR3: CASSQADRGRSPLHF
J: TRBJ1-6
size: .
V: TRBV4-1
D: TRBD1

DNA: TGTGCCAGCAGCTCAGCACAGGGGGGGGAGACCCAGTACTTC
CDR3: CASSSAQGGETQYF
J: TRBJ2-5
size: .
V: TRBV28
D: .

DNA: TGCAGCGTCGAGGGCTCCTATGGCTACACCTTC
CDR3: CSVEGSYGYTF
J: TRBJ1-2
size: .
V: TRBV29-1
D: .

DNA: TGTGCCAGCAGCTTCGGGACAGCGAACACTGAAGCTTTCTTT
CDR3: CASSFGTANTEAFF
J: TRBJ1-1
size: few
V: TRBV5-6
D: TRBD1

DNA: TGCGCCAGCAGCCAAGAGTGGGACAGGGCGAATTACGAGCAGTACTTC
CDR3: CASSQEWDRANYEQYF
J: TRBJ2-7
size: .
V: TRBV4-1
D: TRBD1

DNA: TGTGCCAGCTCACCGGGGGGTTGGAACACTGAAGCTTTCTTT
CDR3: CASSPGGWNTEAFF
J: TRBJ1-1
size: .
V: TRBV18
D: .

DNA: TGCGCCAGCAGCCAACCCCTCCGGGGGGTTGATGAAAAACTGTTTTTT
CDR3: CASSQPLRGVDEKLFF
J: TRBJ1-4
size: .
V: TRBV4-1
D: .

DNA: TGTGCCAGCAGCTTGTACCGGGGAGATGGCACAGATACGCAGTATTTT
CDR3: CASSLYRGDGTDTQYF
J: TRBJ2-3
size: .
V: TRBV7-8
D: .

DNA: TGTGCCAGCAGTTATCCACTCCAAGAGACCCAGTACTTC
CDR3: CASSYPLQETQYF
J: TRBJ2-5
size: .
V: TRBV6-6
D: .

DNA: TGTGCCAGCAGTTTATGGTCAGTCCAGCCAGGGACCCAGTACTTC
CDR3: CASSLWSVQPGTQYF
J: TRBJ2-5
size: .
V: TRBV27
D: .

DNA: TGCGCCAGCAGCTTTAGCGGGGGGCTCACAGATACGCAGTATTTT
CDR3: CASSFSGGLTDTQYF
J: TRBJ2-3
size: .
V: TRBV5-1
D: TRBD2

DNA: TGTGCCAGCAGCTCGACGACAGCTAGAGAGACCCAGTACTTC
CDR3: CASSSTTARETQYF
J: TRBJ2-5
size: .
V: TRBV5-4
D: .

DNA: TGCGCCGGCCGGGGGACCCAGTACTTC
CDR3: CAGRGTQYF
J: TRBJ2-5
size: .
V: TRBV5-1
D: .

DNA: TGTGCCAGCAGCCAGGGACAGGGAAGGAACGGGGAGCTGTTTTTT
CDR3: CASSQGQGRNGELFF
J: TRBJ2-2
size: .
V: TRBV9
D: TRBD1

DNA: TGTGCCAGCAGCTTACACAGGGGTAAGAGCAATCAGCCCCAGCATTTT
CDR3: CASSLHRGKSNQPQHF
J: TRBJ1-5
size: .
V: TRBV7-9
D: TRBD1

DNA: TGTGCCAGCAGCTCAAAGCTCCAAACAGGGTACAATGAGCAGTTCTTC
CDR3: CASSSKLQTGYNEQFF
J: TRBJ2-1
size: .
V: TRBV5-6
D: .

DNA: TGCGCCAGCAGCTTGTTAGCCGGGAGCAATCAGCCCCAGCATTTT
CDR3: CASSLLAGSNQPQHF
J: TRBJ1-5
size: .
V: TRBV5-1
D: .

DNA: TGCGCCAGCAGCACAGGACTAGCGGGACAGGAAGAGCAGTACTTC
CDR3: CASSTGLAGQEEQYF
J: TRBJ2-7
size: once
V: TRBV5-1
D: TRBD2

DNA: TGCGCCAGCAACAAATACGGACAGGGGGCTTCTCACGAGCAGTACTTC
CDR3: CASNKYGQGASHEQYF
J: TRBJ2-7
size: .
V: TRBV5-1
D: TRBD1

DNA: TGTGCCAGCAAGGCAGGGTCCCCCCTATACAATGAGCAGTTCTTC
CDR3: CASKAGSPLYNEQFF
J: TRBJ2-1
size: .
V: TRBV2
D: .

DNA: TGTGCCTGGAGTTCCCCAGACTTGGAAGAGACCCAGTACTTC
CDR3: CAWSSPDLEETQYF
J: TRBJ2-5
size: .
V: TRBV30
D: .

DNA: TGTGCCAGCAGTTCACAGGGGTGGATAGTTGAAGCTTTCTTT
CDR3: CASSSQGWIVEAFF
J: TRBJ1-1
size: .
V: TRBV2
D: TRBD1

DNA: TGTGCCAGCCGGCGGACATCCTTAAATGAGCAGTTCTTC
CDR3: CASRRTSLNEQFF
J: TRBJ2-1
size: .
V: TRBV2
D: .

DNA: TGTGCCAGCAGCGTAGGAACAAATGAGCAGTTCTTC
CDR3: CASSVGTNEQFF
J: TRBJ2-1
size: .
V: TRBV9
D: .

DNA: TGTGCCAGCAGCCGAATGCAGGGAAATAAAGCGAACACTGAAGCTTTCTTT
CDR3: CASSRMQGNKANTEAFF
J: TRBJ1-1
size: few
V: TRBV5-6
D: .

DNA: TGCAGCGCCCGAACCCCGGGGACAGGGGGAAATCAGCCCCAGCATTTT
CDR3: CSARTPGTGGNQPQHF
J: TRBJ1-5
size: once
V: TRBV29-1
D: TRBD1

DNA: TGTGCCATCAAGGGGGAGACCGGGACAGAGACTTTCGGCTATGGCTACACCTTC
CDR3: CAIKGETGTETFGYGYTF
J: TRBJ1-2
size: .
V: TRBV10-3
D: TRBD1

DNA: TGTGCCAGCTCCCACTGGGACAGTGGGGATTCACCCCTCCACTTT
CDR3: CASSHWDSGDSPLHF
J: TRBJ1-6
size: .
V: TRBV18
D: TRBD1

DNA: TGTGCCAGCAGACCCGACAGGGTTCAGCCCCAGCATTTT
CDR3: CASRPDRVQPQHF
J: TRBJ1-5
size: .
V: TRBV25-1
D: TRBD1

DNA: TGCGCCAGCAGCTGGGCCCTGGGGGCAACTGAAGCTTTCTTT
CDR3: CASSWALGATEAFF
J: TRBJ1-1
size: few
V: TRBV4-1
D: .

DNA: TGCGCCAGCAGCCAGTCTCCGATAGCGGGGGAAGCCTACGAGCAGTACTTC
CDR3: CASSQSPIAGEAYEQYF
J: TRBJ2-7
size: .
V: TRBV4-1
D: TRBD2

DNA: TGCGCCAGCAGCTCCCGGACAGGCGCGGCGTTCCTCGAGCAGTACTTC
CDR3: CASSSRTGAAFLEQYF
J: TRBJ2-7
size: .
V: TRBV4-1
D: TRBD1

DNA: TGTGCCTGGATCCTGCACAGGGGAAACACCATATATTTT
CDR3: CAWILHRGNTIYF
J: TRBJ1-3
size: .
V: TRBV30
D: .

DNA: TGTGCCAGCAGACCTCAGGGTCGGATAGGGCTTATCATCCGGCGCACTGAAGCTTTCTTT
CDR3: CASRPQGRIGLIIRRTEAFF
J: TRBJ1-1
size: .
V: TRBV4-2
D: .

DNA: TGTGCCAGCAGTTACTCGGCCAGATCTAACACTGAAGCTTTCTTT
CDR3: CASSYSARSNTEAFF
J: TRBJ1-1
size: .
V: TRBV6-5
D: .

DNA: TGTGCCAGCAGTTTTCGGGGGGCGCACACTGAAGCTTTCTTT
CDR3: CASSFRGAHTEAFF
J: TRBJ1-1
size: .
V: TRBV28
D: .